This T cell receptor (beta chain) was recovered during a study of blood T cell repertoires in COVID-19. Study-level background: Whether acute or convalescent, the COVID-19 samples came from the United States, Italy and Spain.

This CDR3 contains 14 residues. The germline CDR1 and CDR2 sequences are MNHEY and SMNVEV (reference sequence). The ends lost 5 bases at V and 3 bases at J; junction bases unmatched: 3. Clones were sequenced by immunoSEQ multiplex PCR, and TCRdb holds only the in-frame ones, with some missing. The table records approximately 210,000 clones, 84% of them present only once. This receptor was identified in a woman between 65 and 79 years old with active or convalescent COVID-19. The chain combines TRBV27 with TRBJ1-4, with 7 bases aligning to TRBD1. Sequencing was performed on peripheral blood. The DNA of the CDR3 is TGTGCCAGCAGTCGACAGGGAGCTAATGAAAAACTGTTTTTT. Amino acids: CASSRQGANEKLFF.